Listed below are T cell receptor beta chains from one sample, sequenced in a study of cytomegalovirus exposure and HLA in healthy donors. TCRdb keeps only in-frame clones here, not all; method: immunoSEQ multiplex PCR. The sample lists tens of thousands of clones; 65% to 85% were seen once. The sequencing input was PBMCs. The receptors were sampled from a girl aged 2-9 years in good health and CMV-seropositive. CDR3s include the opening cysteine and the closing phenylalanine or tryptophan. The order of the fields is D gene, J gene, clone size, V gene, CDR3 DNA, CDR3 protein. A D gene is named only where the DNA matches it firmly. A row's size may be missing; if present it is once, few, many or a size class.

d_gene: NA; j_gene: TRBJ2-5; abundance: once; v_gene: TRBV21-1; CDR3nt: TGTGCCAGCAGCAAAGCATACGACGGCGCGGGAGGGGCGGAGACCCAGTACTTC; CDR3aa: CASSKAYDGAGGAETQYF
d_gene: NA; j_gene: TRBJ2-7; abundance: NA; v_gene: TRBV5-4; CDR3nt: TGTGCCAGCAGCTTTGTGCCTGGACATATATTCTACGAGCAGTACTTC; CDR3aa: CASSFVPGHIFYEQYF
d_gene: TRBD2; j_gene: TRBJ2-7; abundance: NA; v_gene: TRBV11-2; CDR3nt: TGTGCCAGCAGCTTAGGCGAGACTTGGACTAGCGGGAGGGCCAACGAGCAGTACTTC; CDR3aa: CASSLGETWTSGRANEQYF
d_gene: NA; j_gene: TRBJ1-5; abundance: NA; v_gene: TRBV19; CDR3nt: TGTGCCAGTAGTATAGTAGCGGATCAGCCCCAGCATTTT; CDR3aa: CASSIVADQPQHF
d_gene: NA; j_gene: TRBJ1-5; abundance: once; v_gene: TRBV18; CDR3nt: TGTGCCAGCTCACCCAACAAAATTTCTGACTATAGCAATCAGCCCCAGCATTTT; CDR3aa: CASSPNKISDYSNQPQHF
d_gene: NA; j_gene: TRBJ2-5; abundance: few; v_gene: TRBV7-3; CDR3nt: TGTGCCAGCAGCTTAACAGGGGGCGCGGGGGAGACCCAGTACTTC; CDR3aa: CASSLTGGAGETQYF
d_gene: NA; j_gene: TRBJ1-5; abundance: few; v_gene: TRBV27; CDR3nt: TGTGCCAGCAGTTGGGGCAAGAATCAGCCCCAGCATTTT; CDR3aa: CASSWGKNQPQHF
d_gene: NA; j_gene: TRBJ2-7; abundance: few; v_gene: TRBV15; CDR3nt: TGTGCCACCAGCAGAGTTCGGCAGGGGCTCTACGAGCAGTACTTC; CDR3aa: CATSRVRQGLYEQYF
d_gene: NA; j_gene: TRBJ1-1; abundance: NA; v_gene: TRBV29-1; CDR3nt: TGCAGCGTTGTACTGACTGAAGCTTTCTTT; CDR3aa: CSVVLTEAFF
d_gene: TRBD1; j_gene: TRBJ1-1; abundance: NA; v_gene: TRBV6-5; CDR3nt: TGTGCCAGCAGTTACGGACAGGGGGACACTGAAGCTTTCTTT; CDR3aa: CASSYGQGDTEAFF
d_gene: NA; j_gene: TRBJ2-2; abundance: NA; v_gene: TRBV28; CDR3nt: TGTGCCCTTGGAGTCCCGAACACCGGGGAGCTGTTTTTT; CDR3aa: CALGVPNTGELFF
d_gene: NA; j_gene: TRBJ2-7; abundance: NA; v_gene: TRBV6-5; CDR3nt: TGTGCCAGCAGTTACTCGTGGCAGGGGGGTGACTACGAGCAGTACTTC; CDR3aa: CASSYSWQGGDYEQYF
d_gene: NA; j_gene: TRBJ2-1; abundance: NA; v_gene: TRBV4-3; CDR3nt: TGCGCCAGCAGCCAAGAAAGGGGGACCTACAATGAGCAGTTCTTC; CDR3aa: CASSQERGTYNEQFF
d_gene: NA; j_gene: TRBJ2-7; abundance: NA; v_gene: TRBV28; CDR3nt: TGTGCCATAGACGAGCAGTACTTC; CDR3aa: CAIDEQYF
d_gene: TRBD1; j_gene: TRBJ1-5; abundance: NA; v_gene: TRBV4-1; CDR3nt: TGCGCCAGCAGCCCCCGCAGGGGGGACAATCAGCCCCAGCATTTT; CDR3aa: CASSPRRGDNQPQHF
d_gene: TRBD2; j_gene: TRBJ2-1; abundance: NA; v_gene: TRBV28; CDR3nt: TGTGCCTCCCATCGGGGACTAGCGGGAGGGCGGGCCTCCTACAATGAGCAGTTCTTC; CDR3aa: CASHRGLAGGRASYNEQFF
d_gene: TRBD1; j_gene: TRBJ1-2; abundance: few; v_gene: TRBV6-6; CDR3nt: TGTGCCAGCAGAACCGGGACAGGGACCTATGGCTACACCTTC; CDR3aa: CASRTGTGTYGYTF
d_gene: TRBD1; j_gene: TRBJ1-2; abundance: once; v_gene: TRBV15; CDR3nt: TGTGCCACCAGCAGACTGAGGGACAGGAGACCTAACTATGGCTACACCTTC; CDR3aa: CATSRLRDRRPNYGYTF
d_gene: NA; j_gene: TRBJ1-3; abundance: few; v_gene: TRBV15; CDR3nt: TGTGCCACCAGCAGAGATTCTACAGGTGGAAACACCATATATTTT; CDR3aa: CATSRDSTGGNTIYF
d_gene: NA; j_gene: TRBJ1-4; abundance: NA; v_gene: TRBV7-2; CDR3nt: TGTGCCAGCAGCTTAGGTGGCGGGACGGAAAAACTGTTTTTT; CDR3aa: CASSLGGGTEKLFF
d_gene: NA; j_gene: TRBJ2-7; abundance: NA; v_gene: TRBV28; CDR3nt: TGTGCCAGCAGACGACAGGCCACCTACGAGCAGTACTTC; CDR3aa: CASRRQATYEQYF
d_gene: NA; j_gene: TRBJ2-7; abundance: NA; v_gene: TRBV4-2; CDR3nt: TGTGCCAGCAGCCAACCTACCAACTCCCGAGACATCCACTACGAGCAGTACTTC; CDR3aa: CASSQPTNSRDIHYEQYF
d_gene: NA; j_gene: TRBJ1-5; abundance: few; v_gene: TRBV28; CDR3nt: TGTGCCAGCAGTTTTACAGGGTATGGTCAGCCCCAGCATTTT; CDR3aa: CASSFTGYGQPQHF
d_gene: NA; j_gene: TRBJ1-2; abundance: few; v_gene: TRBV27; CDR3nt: TGTGCCAGCAGTCACGGGTCCTCTGCGGGCTACACCTTC; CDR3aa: CASSHGSSAGYTF
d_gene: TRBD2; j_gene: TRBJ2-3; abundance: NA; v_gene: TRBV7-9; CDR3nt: TGTGCCAGCAGCCCCCCGCTAGCGGACGTCACAGATACGCAGTATTTT; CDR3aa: CASSPPLADVTDTQYF
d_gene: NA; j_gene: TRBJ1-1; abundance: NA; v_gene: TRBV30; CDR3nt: TGTGCCTGGAGGACCCGCGGCGCAGGGCGGTTT; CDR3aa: CAWRTRGAGRF
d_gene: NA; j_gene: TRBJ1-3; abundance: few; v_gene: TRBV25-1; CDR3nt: TGTGCCAGCACCCGAGGAGGGCCGGGAAACACCATATATTTT; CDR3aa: CASTRGGPGNTIYF
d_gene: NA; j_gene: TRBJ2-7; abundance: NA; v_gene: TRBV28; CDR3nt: TGTGCCAGCAGTTACGGCGAGCAGTACTTC; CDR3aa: CASSYGEQYF
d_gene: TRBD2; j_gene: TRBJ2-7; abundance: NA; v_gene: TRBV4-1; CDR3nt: TGCGCCAGCAGCCAAGTTACGGGACTAGCGGGAGTTGAGCAGTACTTC; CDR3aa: CASSQVTGLAGVEQYF
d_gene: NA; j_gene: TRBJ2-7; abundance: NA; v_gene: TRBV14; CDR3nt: TGTGCCAGCAGCCATTCGCCGGGACAGGGGCCACTAGCGGGGTACGAGCAGTACTTC; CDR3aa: CASSHSPGQGPLAGYEQYF
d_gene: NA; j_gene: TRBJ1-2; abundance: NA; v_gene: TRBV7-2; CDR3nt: TGTGCCAGCAGCTCTCAGGTTAACTATGGCTACACCTTC; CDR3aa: CASSSQVNYGYTF
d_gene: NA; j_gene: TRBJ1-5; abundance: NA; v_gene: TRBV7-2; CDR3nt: TGTGCCAGCAGCTCCCGAGTTAATCAGCCCCAGCATTTT; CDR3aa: CASSSRVNQPQHF
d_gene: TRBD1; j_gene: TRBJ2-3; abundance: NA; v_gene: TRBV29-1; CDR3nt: TGCAGCGTTGTGGGGACAGGGGCCACAGATACGCAGTATTTT; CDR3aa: CSVVGTGATDTQYF
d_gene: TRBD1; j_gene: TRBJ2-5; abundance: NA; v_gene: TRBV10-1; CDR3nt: TGCGCCAGCTCTGACGCCCGGGACAGAAAAGAGACCCAGTACTTC; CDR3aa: CASSDARDRKETQYF
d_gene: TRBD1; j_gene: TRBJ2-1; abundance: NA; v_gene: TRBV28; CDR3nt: TGTGCCAGCAGTGAGAGGACTGGGACAGGGGGGTATAAGGATGAGCAGTTCTTC; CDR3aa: CASSERTGTGGYKDEQFF
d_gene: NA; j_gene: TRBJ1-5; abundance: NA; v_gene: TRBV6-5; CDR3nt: TGTGCCAGCAGGCCCCCGGGGGGGCTGGGTCAGCCCCAGCATTTT; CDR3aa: CASRPPGGLGQPQHF
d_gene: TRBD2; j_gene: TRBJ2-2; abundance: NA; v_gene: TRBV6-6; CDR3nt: TGTGCCAGCAGTTGGTCGGGGGGGCTCGGGGAGCTGTTTTTT; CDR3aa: CASSWSGGLGELFF
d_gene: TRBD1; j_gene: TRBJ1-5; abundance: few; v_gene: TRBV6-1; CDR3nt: TGTGCCAGCCAGAGGGGACAGACGAGCAATCAGCCCCAGCATTTT; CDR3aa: CASQRGQTSNQPQHF
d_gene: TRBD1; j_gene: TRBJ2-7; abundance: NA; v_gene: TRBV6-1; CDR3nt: TGTGCCAGCATCCGGACAGGGGGAGTGGAGTACTTC; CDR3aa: CASIRTGGVEYF
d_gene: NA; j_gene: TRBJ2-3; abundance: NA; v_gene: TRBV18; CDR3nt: TGTGCCAGCTCCCCCCTCCTCCTAGCTAGCACAGATACGCAGTATTTT; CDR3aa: CASSPLLLASTDTQYF
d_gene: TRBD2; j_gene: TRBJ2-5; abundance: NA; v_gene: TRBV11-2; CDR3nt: TGTGCCAGCAGCTTCGCGGGAGGGAGGGAGACCCAGTACTTC; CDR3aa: CASSFAGGRETQYF
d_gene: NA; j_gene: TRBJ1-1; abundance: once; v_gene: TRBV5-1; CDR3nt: TGCGCCAGCCAAGACAGGCTTAACACTGAAGCTTTCTTT; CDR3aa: CASQDRLNTEAFF
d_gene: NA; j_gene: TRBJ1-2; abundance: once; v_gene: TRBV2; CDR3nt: TGTGCCAGCACCCAGGGGCTTGGCTATGGCTACACCTTC; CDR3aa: CASTQGLGYGYTF
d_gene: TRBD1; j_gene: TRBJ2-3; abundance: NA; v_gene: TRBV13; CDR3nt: TGTGCCAGCAGCTCGACAGGGTTACTACGCACAGATACGCAGTATTTT; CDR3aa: CASSSTGLLRTDTQYF
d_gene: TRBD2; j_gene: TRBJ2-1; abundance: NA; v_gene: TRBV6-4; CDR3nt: TGTGCCAGCAGCGCACAGGGACTAGCGGGATACAATGAGCAGTTCTTC; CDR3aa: CASSAQGLAGYNEQFF